This T cell receptor (beta chain) appears in the sequencing data of a study of blood T cell repertoires in COVID-19. The wider study: Sites across the United States, Italy and Spain contributed samples from acute and convalescent COVID-19. From T cells, B-cell-depleted T cells, or PBMCs came the material, which was cDNA or gDNA.

V lost 2 bases to trimming and J lost 5 bases; unmatched junction nucleotides: 4. The CDR3 totals 16 residues. Germline V lookup: CDR1 SGHRS, CDR2 YFSETQ. Methods used by the authors: Reference gene primer amplification in the assay estimated nucleated cell counts. TCRdb's table, derived via immunoSEQ multiplex PCR, lists solely in-frame clones and lacks some. V, J and clone size were drawn from that table, and D and trimming were deduced from the DNA. Of approximately 77,000 clones listed, about 90% are singletons. Sequencing was performed on peripheral blood. This receptor was obtained from a man aged 45-65 years with active COVID-19. The chain carries TRBV5-1 and TRBJ2-1; 13 positions agree with TRBD2. The CDR3 DNA reads TGCGCCAGCAGCTTAGGAGGACTAGCGGGAGACAATGAGCAGTTCTTC. Its translation: CASSLGGLAGDNEQFF. The full variable domain, its missing parts supplied by reference TRBV5-1 and TRBJ2-1, is KAGVTQTPRYLIKTRGQQVTLSCSPISGHRSVSWYQQTPGQGLQFLFEYFSETQRNKGNFPGRFSGRQFSNSRSEMNVSTLELGDSALYLCASSLGGLAGDNEQFFGPGTRLTVL.